Sequencing of this T cell receptor beta chain was carried out in a study of cytomegalovirus exposure and HLA in healthy donors. The primer mix had 60 Vbeta and 13 Jbeta primers. Measured with immunoSEQ multiplex PCR; TCRdb has only the in-frame clones, and not every one. The sample includes a few hundred thousand clones, approximately 80% of them seen just once. The CDR3 is 15 amino acids. Germline V gives CDR1 MNHEY, CDR2 SVGAGI. V shed 6 bases and J 6 bases; nucleotides not matched to a gene: 8. The sequenced material came from PBMCs. This sequence was found in a woman aged 60-75 years in good health and CMV-seropositive. J is TRBJ2-1 and V is TRBV6-5; 10 nucleotides match TRBD2. The DNA of the CDR3 is TGTGCCAGCAGCCTTCTAGCGGGAGTCCGCAATGAGCAGTTCTTC. Its translation is CASSLLAGVRNEQFF.